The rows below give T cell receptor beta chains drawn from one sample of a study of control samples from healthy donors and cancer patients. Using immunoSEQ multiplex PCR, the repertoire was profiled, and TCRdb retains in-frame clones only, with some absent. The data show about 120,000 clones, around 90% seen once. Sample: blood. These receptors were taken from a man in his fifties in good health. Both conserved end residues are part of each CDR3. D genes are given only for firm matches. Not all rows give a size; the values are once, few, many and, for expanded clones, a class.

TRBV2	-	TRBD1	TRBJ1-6	CASRGQGPTSPLHF	TGTGCCAGCAGGGGACAGGGGCCCACTTCACCCCTCCACTTT
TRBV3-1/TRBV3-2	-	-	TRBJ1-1	CASSSGGFEAFF	TGTGCCAGCAGCTCAGGTGGATTTGAAGCTTTCTTT
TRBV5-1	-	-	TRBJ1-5	CASSVDPNQPQHF	TGCGCCAGCAGCGTGGACCCCAATCAGCCCCAGCATTTT
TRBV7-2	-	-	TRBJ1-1	CASSPQGMNTEAFF	TGTGCCAGCAGCCCCCAGGGGATGAACACTGAAGCTTTCTTT
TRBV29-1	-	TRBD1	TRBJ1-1	CSGDSKNTEAFF	TGCAGCGGGGACAGCAAAAACACTGAAGCTTTCTTT
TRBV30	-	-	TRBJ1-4	CAWTSGRLNEKLFF	TGTGCCTGGACGTCGGGCAGACTTAATGAAAAACTGTTTTTT
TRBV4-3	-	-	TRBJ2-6	CASSQDRVTGANVLTF	TGCGCCAGCAGCCAAGATCGCGTTACCGGGGCCAACGTCCTGACTTTC
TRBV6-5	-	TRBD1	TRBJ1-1	CASSSTGQNTEAFF	TGTGCCAGCAGTTCGACAGGGCAGAACACTGAAGCTTTCTTT
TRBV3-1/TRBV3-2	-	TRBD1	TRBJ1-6	CASSPGQGTSPLHF	TGTGCCAGCAGCCCAGGACAGGGAACTTCACCCCTCCACTTT
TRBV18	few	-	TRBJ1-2	CASSPPLRDGYTF	TGTGCCAGCTCACCACCCCTCAGGGATGGCTACACCTTC
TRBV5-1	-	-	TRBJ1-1	CASSLEGLGDTEAFF	TGCGCCAGCAGCTTGGAAGGCCTTGGGGACACTGAAGCTTTCTTT
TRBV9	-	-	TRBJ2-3	CASSVGTVHTDTQYF	TGTGCCAGCAGCGTCGGCACTGTGCACACAGATACGCAGTATTTT
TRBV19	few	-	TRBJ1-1	CASKVEKMGTEAFF	TGTGCCAGTAAAGTTGAAAAGATGGGGACTGAAGCTTTCTTT
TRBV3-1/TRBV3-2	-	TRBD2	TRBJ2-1	CASTLGLAGGNEQFF	TGTGCCAGCACTTTAGGACTAGCGGGGGGAAATGAGCAGTTCTTC
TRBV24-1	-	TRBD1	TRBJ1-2	CATSDWDRSYGYTF	TGTGCCACCAGTGATTGGGACAGGAGCTATGGCTACACCTTC
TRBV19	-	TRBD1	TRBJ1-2	CASSILGQESYGYTF	TGTGCCAGTAGTATATTGGGACAGGAATCCTATGGCTACACCTTC
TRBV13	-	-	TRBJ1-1	CASSLEESRGRTTEAFF	TGTGCCAGCAGCTTAGAGGAATCCCGCGGACGAACCACTGAAGCTTTCTTT
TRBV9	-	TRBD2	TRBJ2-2	CASSVGLVGTGELFF	TGTGCCAGCAGCGTGGGACTAGTAGGCACCGGGGAGCTGTTTTTT
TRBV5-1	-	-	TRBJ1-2	CASSGAGGLEGYTF	TGCGCCAGCAGCGGGGCCGGGGGGCTAGAAGGCTACACCTTC
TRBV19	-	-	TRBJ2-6	CASSNTRGSGANVLTF	TGTGCCAGTAGTAATACCCGGGGGAGCGGGGCCAACGTCCTGACTTTC
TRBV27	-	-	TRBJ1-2	CASSLMSAQRSYTF	TGTGCCAGCAGTTTAATGTCGGCCCAACGATCCTACACCTTC
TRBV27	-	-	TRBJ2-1	CASSLAGEQFF	TGTGCCAGCAGTTTAGCAGGTGAGCAGTTCTTC
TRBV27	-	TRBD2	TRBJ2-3	CASSPRGGVADTQYF	TGTGCCAGCAGCCCTCGGGGGGGAGTAGCAGATACGCAGTATTTT
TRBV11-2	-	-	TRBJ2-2	CASSLAPGTGELFF	TGTGCCAGCAGCTTAGCGCCGGGCACCGGGGAGCTGTTTTTT
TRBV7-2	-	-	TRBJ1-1	CASSLEVNTEAFF	TGTGCCAGCAGCTTGGAGGTGAACACTGAAGCTTTCTTT
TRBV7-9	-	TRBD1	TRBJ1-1	CASSPDDRVNTEAFF	TGTGCCAGCAGCCCAGACGACAGGGTGAACACTGAAGCTTTCTTT
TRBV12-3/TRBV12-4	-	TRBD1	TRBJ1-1	CASGYRGNTEAFF	TGTGCCAGCGGGTACAGGGGGAACACTGAAGCTTTCTTT
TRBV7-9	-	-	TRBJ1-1	CASSLGHRNTEAFF	TGTGCCAGCAGTCTGGGACACCGAAACACTGAAGCTTTCTTT
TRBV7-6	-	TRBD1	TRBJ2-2	CASSPGQSDGELFF	TGTGCCAGCAGCCCGGGACAGTCAGACGGGGAGCTGTTTTTT
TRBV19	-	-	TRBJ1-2	CASSIEGPKNYGYTF	TGTGCCAGTAGTATAGAGGGACCCAAGAACTATGGCTACACCTTC
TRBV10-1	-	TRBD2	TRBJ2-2	CARIRYGTSGGVRTGELFF	TGCGCCAGGATACGCTACGGGACTAGCGGGGGCGTGAGAACCGGGGAGCTGTTTTTT
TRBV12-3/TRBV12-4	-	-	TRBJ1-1	CASTRTGEAFF	TGTGCCAGCACCCGAACAGGTGAAGCTTTCTTT
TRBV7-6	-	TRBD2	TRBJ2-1	CASSSGLAGGREPPNEQFF	TGTGCCAGCAGCTCCGGACTAGCGGGGGGGCGAGAACCCCCCAATGAGCAGTTCTTC
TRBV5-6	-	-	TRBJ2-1	CASSPVQGRSDEQFF	TGTGCCAGCAGCCCCGTGCAGGGGCGTAGTGATGAGCAGTTCTTC
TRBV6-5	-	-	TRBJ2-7	CASSTSKYEQYF	TGTGCCAGCAGCACGTCCAAATACGAGCAGTACTTC
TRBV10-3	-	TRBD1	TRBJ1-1	CAISEGGGNEAFF	TGTGCCATCAGTGAAGGAGGGGGCAATGAAGCTTTCTTT
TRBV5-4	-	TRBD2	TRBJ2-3	CASSKPGLAGGLSTDTQYF	TGTGCCAGCAGCAAACCGGGACTAGCGGGGGGGCTTAGCACAGATACGCAGTATTTT
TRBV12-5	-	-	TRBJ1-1	CASGATVGTEAFF	TGTGCTAGTGGTGCCACGGTGGGGACTGAAGCTTTCTTT
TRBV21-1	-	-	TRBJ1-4	CASSKPNREDEKLFF	TGTGCCAGCAGCAAACCCAACAGGGAAGATGAAAAACTGTTTTTT
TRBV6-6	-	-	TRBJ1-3	CASSYSRGITGNTIYF	TGTGCCAGCAGTTACTCGCGAGGTATCACTGGAAACACCATATATTTT
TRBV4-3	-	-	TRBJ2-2	CASSPLGGYTGELFF	TGCGCCAGCAGCCCCCTAGGGGGGTACACCGGGGAGCTGTTTTTT
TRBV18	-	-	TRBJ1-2	CASSGGSNYGYTF	TGTGCCAGCTCAGGGGGTTCTAACTATGGCTACACCTTC
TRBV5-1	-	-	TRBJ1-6	CASSFKGGNSPLHF	TGCGCCAGCAGCTTTAAGGGTGGGAATTCACCCCTCCACTTT
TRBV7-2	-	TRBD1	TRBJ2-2	CASSLRDRGTGELFF	TGTGCCAGCAGCTTAAGAGACAGGGGCACCGGGGAGCTGTTTTTT